Below, 20 T cell receptor beta chains from the same sample are listed, as sequenced in a study of T cell responses to AZD1222 COVID-19 vaccine. Generated by immunoSEQ multiplex PCR, the TCRdb table keeps only in-frame clones and is missing some. The sample holds 90,000 to 130,000 clones, roughly 92% seen once. This specimen consisted of peripheral blood, obtained on day 0 of AZD1222 vaccination. These receptors were taken from an adult in good health.

V gene TRBV2 combines with J gene TRBJ1-5, with TRBD1 matching over 8 bases. This CDR3 is built from 15 residues. V lost 3 bases to trimming and J lost 1 base; unmatched junction nucleotides: 2. Germline CDR1 reads SNHLY; CDR2 reads FYNNEI. Here the CDR3 DNA reads TGTGCCAGCAGTGATCGACAGGGGAGCAATCAGCCCCAGCATTTT. Amino acids: CASSDRQGSNQPQHF.

V usage is TRBV11-2 and J usage is TRBJ1-1; maybe TRBD1 (5 bases). Looked up from germline, CDR1 is SGHAT and CDR2 is FQNNGV. CDR3 length: 13 residues. V was cut by 1 base and J by 9 bases, with 12 bases left in between. The CDR3 DNA sequence: TGTGCCAGCAGCTTAGTTGGGGGAGTGAAAGCTTTCTTT. This codes for CASSLVGGVKAFF.

The rearrangement uses TRBV30 and TRBJ1-6; 8 bases line up with TRBD1. The junction had 4 bases not matched to a gene; V was cut back by 1 base and J by 8 bases. The CDR3 extends over 14 amino acids. Germline V gene data show CDR1 as GTSNPN and CDR2 as SVGIG (reference sequence). This chain's CDR3 is CAWSGQGIHSPLHF. The CDR3 nucleotides read TGTGCCTGGAGTGGACAGGGGATACATTCACCCCTCCACTTT.

The chain combines TRBV24-1 with TRBJ2-2; TRBD2 agrees at 8 bases. Germline CDR1 reads KGHDR; CDR2 reads SFDVKD. Losses at the gene ends were 6 bases for V and 5 bases for J; bases not matched to a gene: 10. The CDR3 runs 16 residues. The CDR3 nucleotides read TGTGCCACCAGTCAACCAGCGGGGGTAGGAACCGGGGAGCTGTTTTTT. This translates into CATSQPAGVGTGELFF.

The chain couples TRBV6-5 to TRBJ1-2; 8 nucleotides align to TRBD1. Germline V lookup: CDR1 MNHEY, CDR2 SVGAGI. The V gene end was trimmed by 6 bases and the J gene end by 2 bases; junction bases not matched to a gene: 2. This CDR3 spans 13 amino acids. CDR3: CASSRDRNYGYTF. CDR3 DNA: TGTGCCAGCAGCAGGGACAGGAACTATGGCTACACCTTC.

As DNA, the CDR3 is TGTGCCAGCAGCAAACCTGGACAAACGCACCCAGATACGCAGTATTTT. Translation gives CASSKPGQTHPDTQYF. The chain has TRBV21-1 and TRBJ2-3; the table's D gene call, TRBD1, was not cross checked with the DNA. TRBV21-1 corresponds to a pseudogene. The CDR3 has 16 residues.

The J gene is TRBJ2-7, the V gene TRBV10-3; D not resolved. This CDR3 region has 11 residues. The V gene lost 4 bases and the J gene lost 2 bases, with 3 bases spanning the gap. The germline V gene has CDR1 ENHRY and CDR2 SYGVKD. The CDR3 DNA reads TGTGCCATCAGTGCTGCCTACGAGCAGTACTTC. It yields the protein CAISAAYEQYF.

J is TRBJ1-3 and V is TRBV18; D is unresolved. Deletions cut 4 bases from V and 7 bases from J, with 14 bases between. CDR1 KGHSH and CDR2 LQKENI come from the germline V gene. This CDR3 spans 14 amino acids. In nucleotides, the CDR3 is TGTGCCAGCTCACTCGACGGCTCCGGGAACACCATATATTTT. Translating gives CASSLDGSGNTIYF.

V gene TRBV19 combines with J gene TRBJ2-1, with D unclear. CDR1 LNHDA and CDR2 SQIVND come from the germline V gene (reference sequence). The CDR3 consists of 12 residues. The V end was cut by 6 bases, the J end by 8 bases, with 11 bases between. The CDR3 nucleotides are TGTGCCAGTAGCCAAACTCGAGATGAGCAGTTCTTC. Its translation: CASSQTRDEQFF.

This chain links TRBV13 with TRBJ2-6, with D possibly TRBD2 on 6 matching bases. Looked up from germline, CDR1 is PRHDT and CDR2 is FYEKMQ (reference sequence). The CDR3 has 17 residues. V gave up 5 bases and J gave up 1 base, with 15 bases separating them. The CDR3 reads CASSRDFTRSGANVLTF. DNA for the CDR3: TGTGCCAGCAGCCGGGACTTCACGAGGTCTGGGGCCAACGTCCTGACTTTC.

In DNA form, the CDR3 reads TGTGCCAGTAGTAAGGTCCAGGGGACTGAAGCTTTCTTT. Protein product: CASSKVQGTEAFF. The chain combines TRBV19 with TRBJ1-1; D is perhaps TRBD1 (6 bases). This CDR3 contains 13 residues. Germline values: CDR1 LNHDA, CDR2 SQIVND (reference sequence). V was shortened by 4 bases and J by 5 bases, with 11 bases between the two germline ends.

The chain joins TRBV5-4 to TRBJ1-2, with 9 bases lining up with TRBD1. V was pared by 6 bases and J by 0 bases, with 9 bases of the junction left unmatched. The CDR3 sequence is 16 residues long. Germline loops: CDR1 SGHNT, CDR2 YYREEE (reference sequence). The DNA for the CDR3 is TGTGCCAGCATTCGGACAGGGGCAGTCTCTAACTATGGCTACACCTTC. Amino acid sequence: CASIRTGAVSNYGYTF. Together with reference TRBV5-4 and TRBJ1-2, the CDR3 gives the full variable domain: ETGVTQSPTHLIKTRGQQVTLRCSSQSGHNTVSWYQQALGQGPQFIFQYYREEENGRGNFPPRFSGLQFPNYSSELNVNALELDDSALYLCASIRTGAVSNYGYTFGSGTRLTVV.

This chain connects TRBV12-3 or TRBV12-4 to TRBJ2-5, with D perhaps matching TRBD1 (5 bases). V dropped 6 bases and J dropped 1 base, with 6 bases sitting between them. The CDR3 has 12 amino acids. This CDR3 is CASSDSQETQYF. The CDR3 DNA sequence: TGTGCCAGCAGCGACAGCCAAGAGACCCAGTACTTC.

This rearrangement joins TRBV30 to TRBJ2-3; 9 bases line up with TRBD2. Germline loops: CDR1 GTSNPN, CDR2 SVGIG (reference sequence). The CDR3 totals 14 residues. With 3 bases clipped from V and 8 bases from J, the junction kept 9 bases outside the gene matches. Here the CDR3 reads CAWSQTSGLRTQYF. In DNA, the CDR3 is TGTGCCTGGAGCCAGACTAGCGGTCTTCGTACGCAGTATTTT.

V gene TRBV13 combines with J gene TRBJ1-3; 8 positions match TRBD1. The germline V gene has CDR1 PRHDT and CDR2 FYEKMQ (reference sequence). CDR3 length equals 17 residues. The V gene end was trimmed by 6 bases and the J gene end by 0 bases; junction bases not matched to a gene: 10. DNA of the CDR3: TGTGCCAGCAGTCTGAGGACAGGGTTAAGCTCTGGAAACACCATATATTTT. Amino acid sequence: CASSLRTGLSSGNTIYF.

The chain has TRBV5-4 and TRBJ2-7, with 10 bases fitting TRBD1. V gave up 4 bases and J gave up 6 bases; unmatched junction bases: 7. The CDR3 contains 14 residues. CDR1 is SGHNT and CDR2 is YYREEE in the germline V gene (reference sequence). CDR3 in DNA: TGTGCCAGCAGCACCAAGGACAGGGGGGGCGAGCAGTACTTC. It specifies CASSTKDRGGEQYF.

The CDR3 is CASSLVGLVTDTQYF. The CDR3 DNA reads TGTGCCAGCAGCTTAGTCGGACTAGTGACAGATACGCAGTATTTT. The gene calls are TRBV11-1 and TRBJ2-3, with 7 bases fitting TRBD2. The germline CDR1 and CDR2 sequences are SGHAT and FQDESV (reference sequence). This CDR3 is 15 amino acids long. The V gene end was trimmed by 1 base and the J gene end by 3 bases; junction bases not matched to a gene: 4.

The chain is built from TRBV27 and TRBJ1-5; D is perhaps TRBD1 (5 bases). Germline V gene sequence: CDR1 MNHEY, CDR2 SMNVEV (reference sequence). Trimming took off 7 bases at V and 2 bases at J, with 15 bases between the two ends. The CDR3 runs to 15 residues. CDR3 region: CASKIDSGGNQPQHF. DNA of the CDR3: TGTGCCAGCAAAATCGACAGCGGAGGCAATCAGCCCCAGCATTTT.

The chain is built from TRBV5-5 and TRBJ1-2; no reliable D call. CDR1 is SGHKS and CDR2 is YYEKEE in the germline V gene (reference sequence). The CDR3 length is 13 residues. V was pared by 1 base and J by 2 bases, with 6 bases between. The CDR3: CASSLTANYGYTF. The DNA of the CDR3 is TGTGCCAGCAGCTTGACGGCGAACTATGGCTACACCTTC. Supplemented by reference TRBV5-5 and TRBJ1-2, the full variable domain reads DAGVTQSPTHLIKTRGQQVTLRCSPISGHKSVSWYQQVLGQGPQFIFQYYEKEERGRGNFPDRFSARQFPNYSSELNVNALLLGDSALYLCASSLTANYGYTFGSGTRLTVV.

V and J are TRBV6-5 and TRBJ1-6; D might be TRBD1 (5 bases). The V and J ends lost 6 bases and 14 bases respectively, with 23 bases between them. Germline loops: CDR1 MNHEY, CDR2 SVGAGI. The CDR3 runs 15 residues. CDR3 loop: CASRGTGGVGGALHF. CDR3 DNA sequence: TGTGCCAGCAGGGGTACCGGGGGAGTTGGAGGGGCCCTCCACTTT.